This T cell receptor beta chain appears in the sequencing data of a study of blood T cell repertoires in COVID-19. About the study: Samples came from the United States, Italy and Spain, spanning acute and convalescent COVID-19. PBMCs, B-cell-depleted T cells, or T cells provided the cDNA or gDNA that made up the material.

J gave up 4 bases and V 5 bases, and 10 bases lay outside the gene matches. CDR1 and CDR2 (germline): SEHNR, FQNEAQ (reference sequence). The CDR3 sequence is 15 residues long. In the study's own analysis: Estimation of nucleated cell counts relied on the amplification of reference gene primers. Clones were read by immunoSEQ multiplex PCR, and TCRdb kept only the in-frame ones, dropping some. For V, J and clone size, that table is used; D and trimming come from the DNA. The data contain some 200,000 clones, 86% of them seen just once; the ten biggest clones take up 0.6% to 0.9%. The material sequenced was peripheral blood. The V call is TRBV7-9, the J call TRBJ1-1, with 7 positions matching TRBD1. The sequence was obtained from a woman in her 70s with acute or convalescent COVID-19. CDR3: CASSLTGAVRTEAFF. The CDR3 DNA follows: TGTGCCAGCAGCCTTACAGGGGCTGTTCGCACTGAAGCTTTCTTT.